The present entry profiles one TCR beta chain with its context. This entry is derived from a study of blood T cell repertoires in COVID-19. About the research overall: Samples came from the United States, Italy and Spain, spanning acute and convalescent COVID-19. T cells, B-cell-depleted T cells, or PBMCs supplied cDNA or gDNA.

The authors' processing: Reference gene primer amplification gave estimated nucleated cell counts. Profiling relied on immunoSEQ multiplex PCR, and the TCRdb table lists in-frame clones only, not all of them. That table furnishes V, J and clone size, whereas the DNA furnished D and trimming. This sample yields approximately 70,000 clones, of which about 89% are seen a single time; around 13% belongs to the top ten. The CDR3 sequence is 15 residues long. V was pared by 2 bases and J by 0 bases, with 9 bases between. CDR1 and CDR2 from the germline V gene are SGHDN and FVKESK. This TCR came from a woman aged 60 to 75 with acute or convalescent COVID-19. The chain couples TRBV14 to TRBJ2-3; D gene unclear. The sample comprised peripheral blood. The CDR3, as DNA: TGTGCCAGCAGCCAATCTACTGCGAGCACAGATACGCAGTATTTT. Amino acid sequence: CASSQSTASTDTQYF.